The present entry profiles one TCR beta chain with its context. The same CDR3 is also encoded by other DNA sequences in this sample. Sequenced by immunoSEQ multiplex PCR; TCRdb stores in-frame clones only, minus some. The profile shows 200,000 or so clones, over 75% of them singletons. The V end was cut by 0 bases, the J end by 0 bases, with 6 bases between. Germline V gene lookup returns CDR1 ENHRY and CDR2 SYGVKD. The CDR3 runs to 14 residues. This entry belongs to a study of cytomegalovirus exposure and HLA in healthy donors. The rearrangement links TRBV10-3 to TRBJ2-7; D may be TRBD2 (6 bases). The receptor comes from a young woman in good health and CMV-seropositive. Sequencing was done on a sample of PBMCs. The CDR3 protein is CAISESGSSYEQYF. The CDR3 DNA sequence: TGTGCCATCAGTGAGTCCGGGAGCTCCTACGAGCAGTACTTC.